These 2 T cell receptor beta chains share one sample of origin, sequenced in a study of chemoradiotherapy in HPV16-positive cancers. TCRdb's copy holds only in-frame clones and misses some; the assay was immunoSEQ multiplex PCR. The sample includes some 27,000 clones, 85% to 95% seen only once; the top ten take 22%. This material consisted of blood, taken from a patient who underwent chemoradiotherapy. These receptors were collected from a human donor with HPV-associated anogenital cancer.

The rearrangement links TRBV6-6 to TRBJ2-2, with D possibly matching TRBD2 (5 bases). CDR1 is MNHNY and CDR2 is SVGAGI in the germline V gene (reference sequence). The CDR3 is 14 residues long. V was clipped by 4 bases and J by 1 base, with 7 bases between them. CDR3 DNA: TGTGCCAGCAGTTCGAGGGTGAACACCGGGGAGCTGTTTTTT. Its protein is CASSSRVNTGELFF.

The rearrangement uses TRBV30 and TRBJ2-2; tentatively, D is TRBD2 (7 bases). With 4 bases removed from V and 1 base from J, the gap between germline ends came to 22 bases. The CDR3 runs to 18 residues. Germline assignment: CDR1 GTSNPN and CDR2 SVGIG (reference sequence). CDR3 sequence: CAWTRRGGDNRNTGELFF. The CDR3 region has the DNA TGTGCCTGGACCCGTAGGGGGGGAGACAACCGGAACACCGGGGAGCTGTTTTTT.